A selection of T cell receptor beta chains follows, all from one sample in a study of T cells expressing NK-cell markers. Reanalyzing the 5' RACE reads, TCRdb keeps one entry per CDR3 protein, without DNA. This listing includes about 260,000 distinct CDR3 sequences. The specimen sequenced was blood T cells: a sorted CD56 or NKG2C T cell subset, CD4+ or CD8+ T cells, or bulk PBMC T cells (not recorded which). Every receptor here comes from a woman aged 18-69 years in good health. Each CDR3 is given with its conserved first and last residue.

v_gene	j_gene	CDR3aa
TRBV20-1	TRBJ1-4	CSASNNEKLFF
TRBV6-2/TRBV6-3	TRBJ2-5	CASSPTQTSGETQYF
TRBV5-1	TRBJ2-1	CASSSGMDLNYNEQFF
TRBV12-3/TRBV12-4	TRBJ2-7	CASSFRQGRHEQYF
TRBV5-1	TRBJ2-1	CASSLALGNEQFF
TRBV12-3/TRBV12-4	TRBJ1-2	CASSLGGFGYTF
TRBV29-1	TRBJ2-2	CSVEGRGHTGELFF
TRBV7-2	TRBJ1-4	CASSPPNTGRRGLFF
TRBV12-3/TRBV12-4	TRBJ1-4	CASSRGQGTNEKLFF
TRBV7-2	TRBJ2-5	CASSPSRGNQETQYF
TRBV12-3/TRBV12-4	TRBJ2-5	CASSFTSGGETQYF
TRBV3-1	TRBJ2-1	CASSRPLANSYNEQFF
TRBV12-3/TRBV12-4	TRBJ1-1	CASSSPGHTTEAFF
TRBV5-1	TRBJ2-7	CASSLVAGETYEQYF
TRBV20-1	TRBJ2-5	CSARPQETQYF
TRBV30	TRBJ1-5	CAWSAPGQINQPQHF
TRBV7-2	TRBJ1-5	CASSQTQGAYQPQHF
TRBV7-9	TRBJ1-1	CASSLVGKGYTEAFF
TRBV11-2	TRBJ2-1	CASSLAGLAGGDNEQFF
TRBV20-1	TRBJ2-3	CSARKSTDTQYF
TRBV20-1	TRBJ1-1	CSAPEGFGMNTEAFF
TRBV29-1	TRBJ2-3	CSVEYRRGSTDTQYF
TRBV7-2	TRBJ2-7	CASSSTGGASYEQYF
TRBV6-2/TRBV6-3	TRBJ2-1	CASSYWSSGGSVVPYNEQFF
TRBV27	TRBJ2-7	CASRAGQGNEQYF
TRBV7-6	TRBJ2-3	CASSKGWSSGRATDTQYF
TRBV28	TRBJ2-3	CASNEGSTDTQYF
TRBV7-2	TRBJ2-3	CASSFQHSGGADTQYF
TRBV5-1	TRBJ2-3	CASSTEGTSGRWGTDTQYF
TRBV20-1	TRBJ1-6	CSARDNVQGLNSPLHF
TRBV11-2	TRBJ1-6	CASSLARNSPLHF
TRBV5-1	TRBJ2-2	CAGAQGAANTGELFF
TRBV12-3/TRBV12-4	TRBJ2-1	CASSLRLSQFF
TRBV5-1	TRBJ1-4	CASSSFGPNEKLFF
TRBV6-1	TRBJ1-3	CASSSDRGPGNTIYF
TRBV15	TRBJ2-7	CATSRDSPLRGEAYEQYF
TRBV12-3/TRBV12-4	TRBJ1-1	CASSLSSQEAFF